Shown below are 30 T cell receptor beta chains from a single sample sequenced in a study of cytomegalovirus exposure and HLA in healthy donors. Primers: 60 Vbeta forward and 13 Jbeta reverse. Data came from immunoSEQ multiplex PCR; TCRdb stores just in-frame clones and leaves some out. The sample holds approximately 130,000 clones. The sequencing input was PBMCs. Source of these receptors: a woman in her sixties in good health and CMV-seronegative.

V gene TRBV6-6 combines with J gene TRBJ1-1; weak D call: TRBD1 (5 bases). The CDR3 loop spans 11 amino acids. The V gene's germline CDR1 is MNHNY and CDR2 SVGAGI (reference sequence). The V end lost 6 bases, the J end lost 5 bases, and 7 bases lay between the germline ends. DNA for the CDR3: TGTGCCAGCAGGGGGGGTACTGAAGCTTTCTTT. Its protein is CASRGGTEAFF.

With regard to this clone: The sample holds other DNA sequences that translate to the same CDR3. The V call is TRBV18, the J call TRBJ2-7; tentatively, D is TRBD1 (5 bases). Trimming removed 6 bases from V and 2 bases from J, with 17 bases in between. The CDR3 is made up of 15 amino acids. Germline CDR1 and CDR2: KGHSH and LQKENI. CDR3 DNA: TGTGCCAGCTCCCCTGGACAAGGGTCAGCCTACGAGCAGTACTTC. Translated: CASSPGQGSAYEQYF.

The chain combines TRBV27 with TRBJ2-2; 14 nucleotides match TRBD2. The CDR3 sequence is 16 residues long. Trimming took 4 bases from V and 7 from J; bases not matched to a gene: 5. Looked up from germline, CDR1 is MNHEY and CDR2 is SMNVEV (reference sequence). The CDR3 nucleotides are TGTGCCAGCAGTTCGGGACTAGCGGGAGTAATCGGGGAGCTGTTTTTT. This translates into CASSSGLAGVIGELFF.

The chain links TRBV5-4 to TRBJ1-1, with D possibly matching TRBD1 (6 bases). CDR1 and CDR2 from the germline V gene are SGHNT and YYREEE (reference sequence). This CDR3 spans 17 amino acids. Trimming stripped 3 bases from V and 3 bases from J, with 21 bases between. The CDR3 DNA reads TGTGCCAGCAGCTCGGGGCGGGGGGCCTACGTGGACACTGAAGCTTTCTTT. Residues: CASSSGRGAYVDTEAFF.

The chain couples TRBV5-6 to TRBJ2-7; TRBD1 agrees at 8 bases. With 4 bases clipped from V and 0 bases from J, the junction kept 6 bases outside the gene matches. The CDR3 length is 15 residues. CDR1 and CDR2 from the germline V gene are SGHDT and YYEEEE. The CDR3 reads CASSAGTGDSYEQYF. The CDR3 bases are TGTGCCAGCAGCGCCGGGACAGGAGACTCCTACGAGCAGTACTTC.

J is TRBJ1-4 and V is TRBV18, with TRBD1 matching 8 bases. The V gene's germline CDR1 is KGHSH and CDR2 LQKENI. V shed 4 bases and J 7 bases; nucleotides not matched to a gene: 2. The CDR3 has 13 residues. The chain's CDR3 is CASSRQGSEKLFF. The CDR3 DNA sequence: TGTGCCAGCTCACGACAGGGGAGTGAAAAACTGTTTTTT.

The chain links TRBV14 to TRBJ2-5, with D unresolved. The germline V gene encodes CDR1 SGHDN and CDR2 FVKESK. Trimming cost V 1 base and J 1 base, with 10 bases left between them. There are 15 residues in the CDR3. CDR3 in DNA: TGTGCCAGCAGCCAAGTGGCCAGTCTCCAAGAGACCCAGTACTTC. This codes for CASSQVASLQETQYF.

The genes are TRBV7-9 and TRBJ1-1; D is undetermined. The germline V gene has CDR1 SEHNR and CDR2 FQNEAQ (reference sequence). This CDR3 has 16 amino acids. V was trimmed by 4 bases and J by 4 bases, leaving 19 bases between them. CDR3 sequence: CASSSSRVARGTEAFF. Written as DNA, the CDR3 is TGTGCCAGCAGCTCGTCCCGGGTCGCCCGAGGCACTGAAGCTTTCTTT. Full variable domain (remainder filled in from reference TRBV7-9 and TRBJ1-1): DTGVSQNPRHKITKRGQNVTFRCDPISEHNRLYWYRQTLGQGPEFLTYFQNEAQLEKSRLLSDRFSAERPKGSFSTLEIQRTEQGDSAMYLCASSSSRVARGTEAFFGQGTRLTVV.

This chain links TRBV27 with TRBJ1-5, with 7 bases lining up with TRBD1. CDR3 length: 13 amino acids. Germline loops: CDR1 MNHEY, CDR2 SMNVEV (reference sequence). Germline trimming cut 5 bases from V and 5 bases from J; bases unmatched to any gene: 3. This chain's CDR3 is CASSGQDDQPQHF. DNA for the CDR3: TGTGCCAGCAGTGGACAGGATGATCAGCCCCAGCATTTT.

The chain joins TRBV5-4 to TRBJ2-3; 13 bases line up with TRBD2. This CDR3 comprises 18 residues. Per the germline V gene, CDR1 is SGHNT and CDR2 is YYREEE (reference sequence). With 4 bases clipped from V and 0 bases from J, the junction kept 8 bases outside the gene matches. In nucleotides, the CDR3 is TGTGCCAGCAGCCGGCGACTAGCGGGAGGTGGGAGCACAGATACGCAGTATTTT. This sequence encodes CASSRRLAGGGSTDTQYF.

The chain links TRBV2 to TRBJ1-2; weak D call: TRBD1 (5 bases). The germline CDR1 and CDR2 sequences are SNHLY and FYNNEI. This CDR3 has 13 amino acids. Trimming took off 3 bases at V and 4 bases at J, with 9 bases between the two ends. The CDR3 loop is CASSEGQTYGYTF. CDR3 nucleotide sequence: TGTGCCAGCAGTGAGGGGCAGACCTATGGCTACACCTTC. Complete variable domain (other parts from reference TRBV2 and TRBJ1-2): EPEVTQTPSHQVTQMGQEVILRCVPISNHLYFYWYRQILGQKVEFLVSFYNNEISEKSEIFDDQFSVERPDGSNFTLKIRSTKLEDSAMYFCASSEGQTYGYTFGSGTRLTVV.

The chain links TRBV7-9 to TRBJ1-2; D is perhaps TRBD1 (5 bases). There are 13 residues in the CDR3. Germline CDR1 reads SEHNR; CDR2 reads FQNEAQ (reference sequence). V was pared by 5 bases and J by 3 bases, with 10 bases between. CDR3 DNA: TGTGCCAGCAGCCTCCTAGGGGACTATGGCTACACCTTC. Translated: CASSLLGDYGYTF. The full variable domain, rest sourced from reference TRBV7-9 and TRBJ1-2, is DTGVSQNPRHKITKRGQNVTFRCDPISEHNRLYWYRQTLGQGPEFLTYFQNEAQLEKSRLLSDRFSAERPKGSFSTLEIQRTEQGDSAMYLCASSLLGDYGYTFGSGTRLTVV.

Points on this clone: Within the sample, other DNA sequences also encode this same CDR3. V and J are TRBV19 and TRBJ1-3; weak D call: TRBD1 (5 bases). V lost 5 bases, J lost 5 bases, and 7 bases lay in between. The CDR3 has 12 residues. Germline lookup yields CDR1 LNHDA and CDR2 SQIVND (reference sequence). This chain's CDR3 is CASSGGRNTIYF. Here the CDR3 DNA reads TGTGCCAGTAGTGGGGGGAGAAACACCATATATTTT.

The CDR3 DNA follows: TGTGCCAGCAGCTTAGAATCCCAAAATTCACCCCTCCACTTT. Amino acid sequence: CASSLESQNSPLHF. The chain joins TRBV7-9 to TRBJ1-6; D call uncertain. Germline lookup yields CDR1 SEHNR and CDR2 FQNEAQ (reference sequence). With 1 base removed from V and 7 bases from J, the gap between germline ends came to 8 bases. The length of the CDR3 is 14 residues.

The chain has TRBV28 and TRBJ2-7, with D unclear. Germline CDR1 is MDHEN and CDR2 is SYDVKM. V was trimmed by 3 bases and J by 4 bases, leaving 10 bases between them. CDR3 size: 13 residues. This CDR3 is CASSLRVAYEQYF. DNA of the CDR3: TGTGCCAGCAGTTTGCGAGTAGCATACGAGCAGTACTTC. Full variable domain (rest looked up from reference TRBV28 and TRBJ2-7): DVKVTQSSRYLVKRTGEKVFLECVQDMDHENMFWYRQDPGLGLRLIYFSYDVKMKEKGDIPEGYSVSREKKERFSLILESASTNQTSMYLCASSLRVAYEQYFGPGTRLTVT.

The chain couples TRBV28 to TRBJ2-7; TRBD1 aligns across 7 bases. The CDR3 length is 16 residues. V lost 4 bases to trimming and J lost 3 bases; unmatched junction nucleotides: 12. Germline CDR1 is MDHEN and CDR2 is SYDVKM. The CDR3 is CASSSSGTDLIYEQYF. The CDR3 DNA reads TGTGCCAGCAGTTCAAGTGGGACAGACCTAATCTACGAGCAGTACTTC.

The chain recombines TRBV10-2 with TRBJ2-5, with D possibly TRBD2 on 7 matching bases. The end of the DNA aligns better with TRBJ2-7, so the J call may be wrong. The CDR3 has 14 amino acids. Germline CDR1 reads WSHSY; CDR2 reads SAAADI. The CDR3 protein is CASSDRGAIYEQYF. The CDR3, as DNA: TGCGCCAGCAGTGATCGGGGGGCTATCTACGAGCAGTACTTC.

J is TRBJ1-2 and V is TRBV4-1; D unclear. The CDR3 is made up of 14 amino acids. CDR1 is MGHRA, CDR2 YSYEKL, per germline. The V end was cut by 1 base, the J end by 0 bases, with 6 bases between. The CDR3: CASSQVGSNYGYTF. The CDR3, as DNA: TGCGCCAGCAGCCAAGTGGGCTCTAACTATGGCTACACCTTC.

The genes are TRBV6-6 and TRBJ1-1; 11 nucleotides line up with TRBD1. Germline V gene sequence: CDR1 MNHNY, CDR2 SVGAGI (reference sequence). The CDR3 runs to 13 residues. The V and J ends lost 2 bases and 10 bases, in that order; junction bases with no gene match: 3. Here the CDR3 reads CASSYGTGGVAFF. CDR3 bases: TGTGCCAGCAGTTACGGGACAGGGGGTGTAGCTTTCTTT.

The chain recombines TRBV6-6 with TRBJ1-5, with 8 bases identical to TRBD1. The ends lost 4 bases at V and 1 base at J; junction bases unmatched: 6. The CDR3 length is 16 residues. The germline gives CDR1 MNHNY, CDR2 SVGAGI (reference sequence). The CDR3 loop is CASSSSTGGSNQPQHF. In DNA, the CDR3 is TGTGCCAGCAGTTCCAGCACAGGGGGGAGCAATCAGCCCCAGCATTTT.

This sequence joins TRBV27 and TRBJ2-6; D ambiguous. Germline CDR1 MNHEY, CDR2 SMNVEV (reference sequence). Trimming shortened V by 6 bases and J by 1 base, and 7 bases separated the two germline ends. The CDR3 is 14 residues long. The CDR3 loop reads CASRAISGANVLTF. Written as DNA, the CDR3 is TGTGCCAGCAGGGCAATTTCTGGGGCCAACGTCCTGACTTTC.

The rearrangement joins TRBV4-1 to TRBJ2-6; 8 bases match TRBD1. This CDR3 is 20 amino acids long. With 0 bases clipped from V and 2 bases from J, the junction kept 12 bases outside the gene matches. Looked up from germline, CDR1 is MGHRA and CDR2 is YSYEKL. The CDR3 region has the DNA TGCGCCAGCAGCCAAGAGAGTCGGTCAGGGGGCCAGGCTGGGGCCAACGTCCTGACTTTC. This translates into CASSQESRSGGQAGANVLTF.

The chain joins TRBV6-4 to TRBJ2-1, with TRBD1 matching over 9 bases. Germline V CDR1 and CDR2: MRHNA, SNTAGT. CDR3 length equals 17 residues. The V gene end was trimmed by 0 bases and the J gene end by 7 bases; junction bases not matched to a gene: 10. DNA for the CDR3: TGTGCCAGCAGTGACTCGATTTGGGGGACAGGGAGGAATGAGCAGTTCTTC. It translates to CASSDSIWGTGRNEQFF.

This sequence joins TRBV4-1 and TRBJ2-7; 7 bases line up with TRBD2. With 0 bases clipped from V and 7 bases from J, the junction kept 9 bases outside the gene matches. From germline, CDR1 is MGHRA and CDR2 YSYEKL. The CDR3 sequence is 15 residues long. CDR3 in DNA: TGCGCCAGCAGCCAAGATGTCCAGCGGGAAAGGGAGCAGTACTTC. The encoded protein is CASSQDVQREREQYF.

The chain recombines TRBV5-1 with TRBJ2-1; no reliable D call. This CDR3 has 13 residues. V lost 3 bases and J 6 bases, leaving 10 bases between the germline ends. Germline values: CDR1 SGHRS, CDR2 YFSETQ. The CDR3 coding sequence is TGCGCCAGCAGCTCGCCTAACAGCAATGAGCAGTTCTTC. This sequence encodes CASSSPNSNEQFF.

The genes are TRBV6-1 and TRBJ1-2; 11 bases map to TRBD1. The CDR3 is 16 residues long. With 1 base clipped from V and 4 bases from J, the junction kept 5 bases outside the gene matches. Germline lookup yields CDR1 MNHNS and CDR2 SASEGT. The CDR3 region is CASSEGDRGDLYGYTF. The CDR3 DNA reads as TGTGCCAGCAGTGAAGGGGACAGGGGGGACCTCTATGGCTACACCTTC.

The CDR3 is CASSPTGRGTDTQYF. CDR3 in DNA: TGTGCCAGCAGCCCAACGGGGAGAGGCACAGATACGCAGTATTTT. The chain couples TRBV7-8 to TRBJ2-3; TRBD2 is a possible D gene (5 bases). This CDR3 region has 15 residues. Germline lookup yields CDR1 SGHVS and CDR2 FQNEAQ. Trimming stripped 5 bases from V and 1 base from J, with 13 bases between.

The gene calls are TRBV27 and TRBJ1-5; 10 nucleotides match TRBD1. The CDR3 runs to 14 residues. Germline values: CDR1 MNHEY, CDR2 SMNVEV (reference sequence). J gave up 4 bases and V 5 bases, and 2 bases lay outside the gene matches. CDR3 loop: CASSRDRGNQPQHF. In nucleotides, the CDR3 is TGTGCCAGCAGTAGGGACAGGGGAAATCAGCCCCAGCATTTT.

The chain uses TRBV29-1 and TRBJ1-1; weak D call: TRBD1 (6 bases). There are 12 residues in the CDR3. CDR1 and CDR2 from the germline V gene are SQVTM and ANQGSEA. V was pared by 8 bases and J by 1 base, with 11 bases between. Here the CDR3 reads CSYRVANTEAFF. CDR3 DNA sequence: TGCAGCTACAGGGTCGCGAACACTGAAGCTTTCTTT.

The gene calls are TRBV5-6 and TRBJ2-1, with 7 bases matching TRBD2. The V and J ends lost 0 bases and 5 bases, in that order; junction bases with no gene match: 8. The CDR3 consists of 16 residues. Germline V CDR1 and CDR2: SGHDT, YYEEEE. In nucleotides, the CDR3 is TGTGCCAGCAGCTTGGCTCGCCTAGCGGAAGACAATGAGCAGTTCTTC. Protein sequence: CASSLARLAEDNEQFF.